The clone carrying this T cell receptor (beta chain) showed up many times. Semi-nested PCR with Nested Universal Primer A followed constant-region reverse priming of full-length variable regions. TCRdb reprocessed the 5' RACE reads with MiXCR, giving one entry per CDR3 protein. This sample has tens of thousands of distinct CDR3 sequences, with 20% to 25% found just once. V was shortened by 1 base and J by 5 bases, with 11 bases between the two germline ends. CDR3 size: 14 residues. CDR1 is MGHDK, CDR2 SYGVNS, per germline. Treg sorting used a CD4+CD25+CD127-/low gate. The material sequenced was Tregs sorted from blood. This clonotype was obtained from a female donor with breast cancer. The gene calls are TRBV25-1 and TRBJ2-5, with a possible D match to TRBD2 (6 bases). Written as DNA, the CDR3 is TGTGCCAGCAGTGAATCCGGGAGCGGGGAGACCCAGTACTTC. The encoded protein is CASSESGSGETQYF. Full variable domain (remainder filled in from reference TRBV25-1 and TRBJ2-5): EADIYQTPRYLVIGTGKKITLECSQTMGHDKMYWYQQDPGMELHLIHYSYGVNSTEKGDLSSESTVSRIRTEHFPLTLESARPSHTSQYLCASSESGSGETQYFGPGTRLLVL.